A selection of T cell receptor beta chains follows, all from one sample in a study of blood T cell repertoires in COVID-19. Repertoires were generated with immunoSEQ multiplex PCR, while TCRdb's copy carries only in-frame clones and drops some. The sample contains about 120,000 clones, around four fifths of which appear only once. Material: peripheral blood. The receptors were sampled from a woman in her fifties or sixties with acute or convalescent COVID-19. Each CDR3 is given with its conserved first and last residue.

j_call v_call cdr3_aa
TRBJ2-1 TRBV18 CASSTVVLAGGDEQFF
TRBJ1-1 TRBV29-1 CSVILLSGTEAFF
TRBJ1-4 TRBV5-1 CASSPGQTNEKLFF
TRBJ2-7 TRBV2 CASALGTSGGTYEQYF
TRBJ1-4 TRBV29-1 CSVLRTGNEKLFF
TRBJ1-2 TRBV12-3/TRBV12-4 CASTRQGTNGYTF
TRBJ2-5 TRBV7-3 CASSLRGSGGPETQYF
TRBJ1-1 TRBV21-1 CASSKVTGGNTEAFF
TRBJ2-7 TRBV7-9 CASSPTGGEQYF
TRBJ2-2 TRBV9 CASSVEYESGGVGELFF
TRBJ2-7 TRBV27 CASSWVRGSEQYF
TRBJ1-1 TRBV19 CASSIFGGGNTEAFF
TRBJ2-1 TRBV7-9 CASSPARGAASSYNEQFF
TRBJ2-3 TRBV18 CASSKAENTDTQYF
TRBJ1-3 TRBV7-2 CASSPRRAGNTIYF
TRBJ1-5 TRBV12-3/TRBV12-4 CASSFGQPQHF
TRBJ1-5 TRBV5-8 CASSLGDRVNQPQHF
TRBJ2-7 TRBV6-1 CASSETSGGFEQYF
TRBJ2-7 TRBV6-5 CASSSRLGPEQYF
TRBJ2-5 TRBV6-6 CASRPGQGVRTQYF
TRBJ2-7 TRBV29-1 CSVEGLRDRSSYEQYF
TRBJ1-5 TRBV5-1 CASTAPGQGTRGNQPQHF
TRBJ1-6 TRBV9 CASSVGSGSPLHF
TRBJ1-4 TRBV18 CASSPLPGQGNEKLFF
TRBJ1-2 TRBV19 CASTTTGISYGYTF
TRBJ1-4 TRBV19 CASTRTGYNEKLFF
TRBJ1-2 TRBV10-3 CAISESWGQTFYGYTF